The rows below give T cell receptor beta chains drawn from one sample of a study of cytomegalovirus exposure and HLA in healthy donors. TCRdb's table, derived via immunoSEQ multiplex PCR, lists solely in-frame clones and lacks some. The table lists some 130,000 clones, around 73% of them singletons. The sequencing sample was made of PBMCs. These receptors were collected from a female donor in good health and CMV-seronegative. Both conserved end residues are part of each CDR3. The D gene is left open where the match is weak. Not every row has a clone size; where given, it reads once, few, many or a size class.

V gene: TRBV2
J gene: TRBJ1-5
D gene: .
clone size: .
CDR3 DNA: TGTGCCAGCAGGCCCCAGGGTTCGCAGCCCCAGCATTTT
CDR3 protein: CASRPQGSQPQHF

V gene: TRBV19
J gene: TRBJ1-2
D gene: .
clone size: .
CDR3 DNA: TGTGCCAGTAGTATAGTCGAGCGAGACTATGGCTACACCTTC
CDR3 protein: CASSIVERDYGYTF

V gene: TRBV5-1
J gene: TRBJ1-2
D gene: .
clone size: .
CDR3 DNA: TGCGCCAGCAGCTTTCTCGGGTTCGGCTATGGCTACACCTTC
CDR3 protein: CASSFLGFGYGYTF

V gene: TRBV27
J gene: TRBJ2-1
D gene: .
clone size: .
CDR3 DNA: TGTGCCAGCAGTTTATCCGCCCCCTTTCTCTACTCCTACAATGAGCAGTTCTTC
CDR3 protein: CASSLSAPFLYSYNEQFF

V gene: TRBV7-6
J gene: TRBJ2-3
D gene: .
clone size: .
CDR3 DNA: TGTGCCAGCAGCTTAGTGGCAGGGGGGACAGATACGCAGTATTTT
CDR3 protein: CASSLVAGGTDTQYF

V gene: TRBV28
J gene: TRBJ1-1
D gene: .
clone size: few
CDR3 DNA: TGTGCCAGCAGTATTGCAGGGGCCTCGATCACTGAAGCTTTCTTT
CDR3 protein: CASSIAGASITEAFF

V gene: TRBV7-2
J gene: TRBJ2-1
D gene: TRBD2
clone size: .
CDR3 DNA: TGTGCCAGCAGCCGCTCACTAGCGGGAGTCGGCCATGAGCAGTTCTTC
CDR3 protein: CASSRSLAGVGHEQFF

V gene: TRBV27
J gene: TRBJ1-5
D gene: TRBD1
clone size: .
CDR3 DNA: TGTGCCAGCAGTTCGTATTCAATAACAGGGGTCGTTCTTCAGCCCCAGCATTTT
CDR3 protein: CASSSYSITGVVLQPQHF

V gene: TRBV2
J gene: TRBJ1-2
D gene: .
clone size: .
CDR3 DNA: TGTGCCAGCAGTGCTCAGGCGCTTAACTATGGCTACACCTTC
CDR3 protein: CASSAQALNYGYTF

V gene: TRBV27
J gene: TRBJ1-3
D gene: .
clone size: .
CDR3 DNA: TGTGCCAGCAGTCCTCGCGGGGGTGGAAACACCATATATTTT
CDR3 protein: CASSPRGGGNTIYF

V gene: TRBV19
J gene: TRBJ1-2
D gene: .
clone size: .
CDR3 DNA: TGTGCCAGTAGTACCTACTTCAGGGGCCTAGACTATGGCTACACCTTC
CDR3 protein: CASSTYFRGLDYGYTF

V gene: TRBV19
J gene: TRBJ2-3
D gene: .
clone size: .
CDR3 DNA: TGTGCCAGTAGTCCCCAACAGGGTAGGTGGACAGATACGCAGTATTTT
CDR3 protein: CASSPQQGRWTDTQYF

V gene: TRBV4-1
J gene: TRBJ1-2
D gene: TRBD1
clone size: .
CDR3 DNA: TGCGCCAGCAGCCCTCGCGGAGGGGGCCCATTAGACTATGGCTACACCTTC
CDR3 protein: CASSPRGGGPLDYGYTF

V gene: TRBV28
J gene: TRBJ1-1
D gene: .
clone size: .
CDR3 DNA: TGTGCCAGCACCAGCACTGAAGCTTTCTTT
CDR3 protein: CASTSTEAFF

V gene: TRBV19
J gene: TRBJ2-7
D gene: .
clone size: .
CDR3 DNA: TGTGCCAGTAGTAGCAGGGGCTACGAGCAGTACTTC
CDR3 protein: CASSSRGYEQYF

V gene: TRBV2
J gene: TRBJ1-4
D gene: .
clone size: .
CDR3 DNA: TGTGCCAGCAGTCAAGGACAGCGGGGGAATGAAAAACTGTTTTTT
CDR3 protein: CASSQGQRGNEKLFF

V gene: TRBV9
J gene: TRBJ2-1
D gene: TRBD1
clone size: .
CDR3 DNA: TGTGCCAGCAGCGTAGGGACAGGGGATTTGAATGAGCAGTTCTTC
CDR3 protein: CASSVGTGDLNEQFF

V gene: TRBV4-3
J gene: TRBJ2-7
D gene: TRBD1
clone size: .
CDR3 DNA: TGCGCCAGCAGCCAACAAACAGGGGTCTACGAGCAGTACTTC
CDR3 protein: CASSQQTGVYEQYF

V gene: TRBV9
J gene: TRBJ2-1
D gene: .
clone size: .
CDR3 DNA: TGTGCCAGCAGCGTAGGCCCGGAGGCTTACAATGAGCAGTTCTTC
CDR3 protein: CASSVGPEAYNEQFF

V gene: TRBV5-1
J gene: TRBJ2-7
D gene: .
clone size: few
CDR3 DNA: TGCGCCAGCAGCTTGGTAGTCAGGAACGAGCAGTACTTC
CDR3 protein: CASSLVVRNEQYF

V gene: TRBV11-2
J gene: TRBJ2-7
D gene: TRBD2
clone size: .
CDR3 DNA: TGTGCCAGCAGCTTGACGACTCTAGCGGGAGTCTACGAGCAGTACTTC
CDR3 protein: CASSLTTLAGVYEQYF

V gene: TRBV7-9
J gene: TRBJ2-1
D gene: TRBD2
clone size: few
CDR3 DNA: TGTGCCAGCAGCTTTAGACTAGCGGCTGACAATGAGCAGTTCTTC
CDR3 protein: CASSFRLAADNEQFF

V gene: TRBV5-1
J gene: TRBJ2-7
D gene: TRBD2
clone size: .
CDR3 DNA: TGCGCCAGCAGCTCCCGACTAGCCGGCGAGCAGTACTTC
CDR3 protein: CASSSRLAGEQYF

V gene: TRBV28
J gene: TRBJ1-2
D gene: TRBD1
clone size: .
CDR3 DNA: TGTGCCAGCAGTAGTCAGGGGGCCGACTATGGCTACACCTTC
CDR3 protein: CASSSQGADYGYTF

V gene: TRBV28
J gene: TRBJ1-2
D gene: .
clone size: .
CDR3 DNA: TGTGCCAGCAGACAGGGTCCCTATGGCTACACCTTC
CDR3 protein: CASRQGPYGYTF

V gene: TRBV29-1
J gene: TRBJ1-1
D gene: .
clone size: few
CDR3 DNA: TGCAGCGTTTCTGAGCCCGGGGGGAACACTGAAGCTTTCTTT
CDR3 protein: CSVSEPGGNTEAFF

V gene: TRBV11-2
J gene: TRBJ2-2
D gene: TRBD1
clone size: .
CDR3 DNA: TGTGCCAGCAGCTTAGATAAATCGGAATGGGGACAGCCGAACACCGGGGAGCTGTTTTTT
CDR3 protein: CASSLDKSEWGQPNTGELFF

V gene: TRBV10-3
J gene: TRBJ1-5
D gene: TRBD1
clone size: .
CDR3 DNA: TGTGCCATCAGTGAGCAGGGGGCGCGAGAGCCCCAGCATTTT
CDR3 protein: CAISEQGAREPQHF

V gene: TRBV13
J gene: TRBJ2-7
D gene: .
clone size: .
CDR3 DNA: TGTGCCAGCAGCTTTAGCTCCTACGAGCAGTACTTC
CDR3 protein: CASSFSSYEQYF

V gene: TRBV7-8
J gene: TRBJ2-7
D gene: TRBD1
clone size: .
CDR3 DNA: TGTGCCAGCAGCACTCGGGACAGAGAGCAGTACTTC
CDR3 protein: CASSTRDREQYF

V gene: TRBV9
J gene: TRBJ2-2
D gene: .
clone size: .
CDR3 DNA: TGTGCCAGCAGCGTTTTAACTGGGGCGGACACCGGGGAGCTGTTTTTT
CDR3 protein: CASSVLTGADTGELFF

V gene: TRBV11-2
J gene: TRBJ1-2
D gene: .
clone size: .
CDR3 DNA: TGTGCCAGCAGCTTGGCGGGGCTCGGCTATGGCTACACCTTC
CDR3 protein: CASSLAGLGYGYTF

V gene: TRBV4-3
J gene: TRBJ2-5
D gene: .
clone size: .
CDR3 DNA: TGCGCCAGCAGCCAAGATTTAAGTAGCTCCGGGGGGACCCAGTACTTC
CDR3 protein: CASSQDLSSSGGTQYF

V gene: TRBV4-3
J gene: TRBJ2-1
D gene: TRBD1
clone size: .
CDR3 DNA: TGCGCCAGCAGCCGCTTAGGCCGGTCAGGGGGATGGGTGGGGGAGCAGTTCTTC
CDR3 protein: CASSRLGRSGGWVGEQFF

V gene: TRBV5-4
J gene: TRBJ2-3
D gene: .
clone size: .
CDR3 DNA: TGTGCCAGCAGCTTGGAACAGTCCCGCACAGATACGCAGTATTTT
CDR3 protein: CASSLEQSRTDTQYF

V gene: TRBV4-3
J gene: TRBJ1-2
D gene: .
clone size: .
CDR3 DNA: TGCGCCAGCAGCCATGGACACTCCTATGGCTACACCTTC
CDR3 protein: CASSHGHSYGYTF

V gene: TRBV10-1
J gene: TRBJ2-1
D gene: TRBD2
clone size: .
CDR3 DNA: TGCGCCAGCAGTGCAGGGACTAGCATTAACAATGAGCAGTTCTTC
CDR3 protein: CASSAGTSINNEQFF

V gene: TRBV14
J gene: TRBJ1-1
D gene: TRBD1
clone size: .
CDR3 DNA: TGTGCCAGCGGGCGGGACAGGGGGGGGGATGACACTGAAGCTTTCTTT
CDR3 protein: CASGRDRGGDDTEAFF

V gene: TRBV7-3
J gene: TRBJ2-1
D gene: .
clone size: few
CDR3 DNA: TGTGCCAGCAGCTTAAATGGCGGGAACTTAGGGAATGAGCAGTTCTTC
CDR3 protein: CASSLNGGNLGNEQFF

V gene: TRBV7-2
J gene: TRBJ2-3
D gene: .
clone size: .
CDR3 DNA: TGTGCCAGCAGCAGTAGTATCGGGGTCACAGATACGCAGTATTTT
CDR3 protein: CASSSSIGVTDTQYF

V gene: TRBV29-1
J gene: TRBJ2-1
D gene: TRBD2
clone size: .
CDR3 DNA: TGCAGCTCCCAGCGGGAGAACACCTACAATGAGCAGTTCTTC
CDR3 protein: CSSQRENTYNEQFF

V gene: TRBV2
J gene: TRBJ1-4
D gene: TRBD1
clone size: .
CDR3 DNA: TGTGCCAGCAGTGATAAAGGGGGCGAAAAACTGTTTTTT
CDR3 protein: CASSDKGGEKLFF

V gene: TRBV7-2
J gene: TRBJ2-7
D gene: TRBD2
clone size: .
CDR3 DNA: TGTGCCAGCAGCCATAGCGGGGCTAGCTCCTACGAGCAGTACTTC
CDR3 protein: CASSHSGASSYEQYF

V gene: TRBV4-3
J gene: TRBJ2-7
D gene: .
clone size: .
CDR3 DNA: TGCGCCAGCAGCCAGGAACTAGTCCCGAGCTCCTACGAGCAGTACTTC
CDR3 protein: CASSQELVPSSYEQYF